The T cell receptor beta chain under discussion was sequenced for a study of blood T cells in healthy people across ages. Study as a whole: The template switching approach captured approximately one barcoded beta molecule for every two T cells.

Concerning this clonotype: Its target is not known. Without the conserved terminal phenylalanine or tryptophan, this CDR3 likely stems from a read error.

Study results and caveats: Without sorted subsets, naive and antigen-experienced compartments could not be conclusively compared.

It was with a sample-barcoded 5' primer and a J-beta primer mix that a second PCR of about 6 to 11 cycles was run. Tagging of each cDNA molecule was performed by a template-switch adaptor with 12 random nucleotides. TCRdb processed the 5' RACE reads anew with MiXCR; each CDR3 protein has one entry. The repertoire holds some 1.5 million distinct CDR3 sequences, with about 30% as singletons. Germline trimming cut 6 bases from V and 7 bases from J; bases unmatched to any gene: 11. The CDR3 contains 14 residues. Germline values: CDR1 MNHEY, CDR2 SVGEGT. The chain couples TRBV6-2 or TRBV6-3 to TRBJ2-7; 8 positions match TRBD2. The sequencing sample was made of blood. This receptor was identified in a woman aged 25 to 39 in good health. The CDR3 sequence: CASRLAGNTGEQYC. Here the CDR3 DNA reads TGTGCCAGCAGATTAGCGGGAAACACGGGGGAGCAGTACTGC.